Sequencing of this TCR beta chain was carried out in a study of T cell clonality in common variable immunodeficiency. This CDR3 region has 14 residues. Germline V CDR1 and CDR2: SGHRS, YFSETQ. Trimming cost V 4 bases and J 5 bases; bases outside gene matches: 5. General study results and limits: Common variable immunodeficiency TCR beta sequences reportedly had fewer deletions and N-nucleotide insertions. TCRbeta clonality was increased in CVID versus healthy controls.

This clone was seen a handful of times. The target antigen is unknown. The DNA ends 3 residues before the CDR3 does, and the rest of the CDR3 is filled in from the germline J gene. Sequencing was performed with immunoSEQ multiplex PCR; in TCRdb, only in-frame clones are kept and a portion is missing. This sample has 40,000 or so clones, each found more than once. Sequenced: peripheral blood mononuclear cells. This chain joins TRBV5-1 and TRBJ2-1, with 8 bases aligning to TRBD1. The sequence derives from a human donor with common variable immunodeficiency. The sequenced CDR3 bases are TGCGCCAGCAGCCTCGGACAGGGTAACAATGAG. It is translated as CASSLGQGNNE. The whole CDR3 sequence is CASSLGQGNNEQFF. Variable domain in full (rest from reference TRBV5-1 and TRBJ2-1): KAGVTQTPRYLIKTRGQQVTLSCSPISGHRSVSWYQQTPGQGLQFLFEYFSETQRNKGNFPGRFSGRQFSNSRSEMNVSTLELGDSALYLCASSLGQGNNEQFFGPGTRLTVL.